This T cell receptor (beta chain) was identified during a study of blood T cell repertoires in COVID-19 (dated by TCRdb to 2020 to 2021). In terms of the full investigation: Samples from collaborators originated in the United States, Italy and Spain and spanned both the acute and convalescent phases of COVID-19. HLA class I and class II types, where available, came from metadata supplied by the sample provider rather than from assay-based typing. Samples came from the ongoing ImmuneRACE study (first 160 participants) plus 1,254 subjects from 6 global collaborators. The material from the prospective study consisted of cDNA or gDNA derived from T cells, B-cell-depleted T cells, or PBMCs. A de-identified subject ID, COVID-19 status, age in years and sex were almost always included in the sample metadata. The dataset comprised deeply sampled blood TCRbeta repertoires from subjects exposed to, actively infected with, or recovered from COVID-19. The repertoires were made available in a free public database intended to serve as a resource for research on the immune response to SARS-CoV-2. General findings and caveats noted by the study authors: The amount of clinical and demographic metadata varied by source and participant and was provided uncurated.

Looking up the germline V gene (reference sequence) yields CDR1 SGHNT and CDR2 YYREEE. Measured from the cysteine to the phenylalanine, the CDR3 is 14 residues long. Only CDR3 DNA is held: 42 bases, read in frame from base 1. V sheds 0 bases and J sheds 8 bases, leaving 14 bases between their ends. The immunoSEQ Assay, a bias-controlled multiplex PCR, was used to amplify TCRbeta CDR3 regions from genomic DNA. As for how the authors treated the data: Nucleated cell counts per sample were estimated from amplification of reference gene primers within the assay. Sequence reads were collapsed and filtered to measure the absolute abundance of every unique TCRbeta CDR3 rearrangement. For each sample, productive Simpson clonality was calculated as the square root of Simpson's diversity index across productive rearrangements. This is the immuneACCESS table as TCRdb keeps it, with only in-frame sequences that have V and J called. A part of the clones is gone; compared with another copy, unresolved V genes explain less than half, and the rest is unexplained. The V and J calls and clone size were taken over from that table, and D and trimming were inferred from the DNA. Within this sample are about 200,000 clones, with 80% of them counted one time only. The ten top clones hold less than 7% of the sample.

A remark on this clone: The target of this receptor is not known. Base qualities are not recorded, but no much larger clone differs from it by a single base.

Collaborating institutions collected whole blood in K2EDTA tubes following their own protocols. For TCRbeta analysis, collaborators shipped samples as frozen whole blood, isolated PBMCs, or DNA extracted from either of those sample types. Sample: peripheral blood. The chain was built from TRBV5-4 and TRBJ1-2, with the D segment identity uncertain. This receptor was taken from a man in his 60s with acute or convalescent COVID-19. The CDR3 corresponds to CASSLAVIPGGYTF. The sequenced DNA is TGTGCCAGCAGCTTGGCCGTTATTCCGGGGGGCTACACCTTC.